The 12 T cell receptor beta chains reported below all come from one sample, sequenced in a study of T cell responses to AZD1222 COVID-19 vaccine. Sequenced by immunoSEQ multiplex PCR; TCRdb stores in-frame clones only, minus some. The table shows 150,000 to 200,000 clones, with almost 95% occurring only once. The sample in question was peripheral blood, obtained on day 0 of AZD1222 vaccination. These receptors were taken from an adult in good health.

This sequence joins TRBV3-1 (or the pseudogene TRBV3-2) and TRBJ2-5, with 12 bases aligning to TRBD1. J gave up 2 bases and V 8 bases, and 9 bases lay outside the gene matches. The CDR3 loop spans 16 amino acids. From germline, CDR1 is LGHDT and CDR2 YNNKEL (reference sequence). CDR3 in DNA: TGTGCCAGCCGGGACAGGGGGCTTTGGGGTCAAGAGACCCAGTACTTC. It yields the protein CASRDRGLWGQETQYF.

The chain links TRBV7-2 to TRBJ1-5; TRBD1 might be the D (5 bases). V dropped 1 base and J dropped 0 bases, with 10 bases sitting between them. The CDR3 covers 16 residues. The V gene's germline CDR1 is SGHTA and CDR2 FQGNSA. CDR3 nucleotides: TGTGCCAGCAGCTTAGTCGCAGGGAGTAGCAATCAGCCCCAGCATTTT. Its protein is CASSLVAGSSNQPQHF.

The chain has TRBV3-1 (or the pseudogene TRBV3-2) and TRBJ2-7; 8 bases align to TRBD2. Germline V gives CDR1 LGHDT, CDR2 YNNKEL (reference sequence). The CDR3 contains 15 residues. V was pared by 1 base and J by 4 bases, with 6 bases of the junction left unmatched. The DNA for the CDR3 is TGTGCCAGCAGCCAAGCGAGCGGGAGCAGGTACGAGCAGTACTTC. It is translated as CASSQASGSRYEQYF.

The chain is built from TRBV11-2 and TRBJ2-5; the D is unclear. Trimming pared 0 bases from V and 0 bases from J, leaving 8 bases between. CDR1 SGHAT and CDR2 FQNNGV come from the germline V gene. CDR3 size: 15 residues. CDR3 DNA: TGTGCCAGCAGCTTAGATCGAGGCAACCAAGAGACCCAGTACTTC. Its translation is CASSLDRGNQETQYF.

The chain is built from TRBV5-1 and TRBJ2-1, with 10 bases fitting TRBD2. The CDR3 has 15 residues. Germline assignment: CDR1 SGHRS and CDR2 YFSETQ. The J segment lost 5 bases and the V segment lost 2 bases, leaving 4 bases of the junction unmatched. CDR3 amino acids: CASSFTSGEHNEQFF. CDR3 DNA: TGCGCCAGCAGCTTTACTAGCGGGGAACACAATGAGCAGTTCTTC.

V gene TRBV18 combines with J gene TRBJ2-5; maybe TRBD1 (5 bases). The J call is uncertain, as TRBJ2-7 better fits the DNA end. The CDR3 runs to 14 residues. Germline V gene sequence: CDR1 KGHSH, CDR2 LQKENI. CDR3 in amino acids: CASSPRGSSYEQYF. In nucleotides, the CDR3 is TGTGCCAGCTCACCAAGGGGTTCCTCCTACGAGCAGTACTTC.

CDR3 sequence (DNA): TGCGCCAGCAGCCAACCCGGGACAGGGTCCCCCCTCCACTTT. Its translation: CASSQPGTGSPLHF. This chain uses TRBV4-1 with TRBJ1-6; 9 bases match TRBD1. Per germline, CDR1 MGHRA and CDR2 YSYEKL. V was pared by 2 bases and J by 13 bases, with 6 bases of the junction left unmatched. The CDR3 is 14 amino acids.

The gene calls are TRBV6-1 and TRBJ1-1, with D possibly being TRBD1 (5 bases). Germline V gene data show CDR1 as MNHNS and CDR2 as SASEGT. This CDR3 has 12 amino acids. V was cut by 0 bases and J by 11 bases, with 10 bases left in between. CDR3 nucleotide sequence: TGTGCCAGCAGTGAAGCGTGGGGGAGTGCTTTCTTT. Translating gives CASSEAWGSAFF.

This chain connects TRBV2 to TRBJ1-1; possibly TRBD1 for D (5 bases). Deletions cut 6 bases from V and 5 bases from J, with 13 bases between. The V gene's germline CDR1 is SNHLY and CDR2 FYNNEI. This CDR3 is built from 13 residues. Here the CDR3 reads CASSGARGTEAFF. CDR3 sequence (DNA): TGTGCCAGCAGCGGGGCCCGCGGGACTGAAGCTTTCTTT.

This chain uses TRBV5-1 with TRBJ2-1; unclear D gene. Trimming stripped 6 bases from V and 4 bases from J, with 8 bases between. The V gene's germline CDR1 is SGHRS and CDR2 YFSETQ. This CDR3 is 12 amino acids long. The CDR3 nucleotides are TGCGCCAGCATTGGGGTGTACAATGAGCAGTTCTTC. Its protein is CASIGVYNEQFF.

The chain recombines TRBV28 with TRBJ2-7; 11 nucleotides align to TRBD1. Germline V CDR1 and CDR2: MDHEN, SYDVKM. Trimming cost V 5 bases and J 3 bases; bases outside gene matches: 12. This CDR3 contains 17 residues. The CDR3 loop is CASSPTPGQGANYEQYF. CDR3 coding DNA: TGTGCCAGCAGTCCAACCCCTGGACAGGGGGCGAACTACGAGCAGTACTTC.

The CDR3: CASSAGQITEAFF. The DNA for the CDR3 is TGTGCCAGCAGCGCGGGACAGATCACTGAAGCTTTCTTT. The chain combines TRBV9 with TRBJ1-1, with TRBD1 identical over 7 bases. The CDR3 spans 13 residues. The V segment lost 3 bases and the J segment 4 bases; nucleotides outside the gene matches: 3. Looked up from germline, CDR1 is SGDLS and CDR2 is YYNGEE. Combining the CDR3 with reference TRBV9 and TRBJ1-1 gives the whole variable domain DSGVTQTPKHLITATGQRVTLRCSPRSGDLSVYWYQQSLDQGLQFLIQYYNGEERAKGNILERFSAQQFPDLHSELNLSSLELGDSALYFCASSAGQITEAFFGQGTRLTVV.